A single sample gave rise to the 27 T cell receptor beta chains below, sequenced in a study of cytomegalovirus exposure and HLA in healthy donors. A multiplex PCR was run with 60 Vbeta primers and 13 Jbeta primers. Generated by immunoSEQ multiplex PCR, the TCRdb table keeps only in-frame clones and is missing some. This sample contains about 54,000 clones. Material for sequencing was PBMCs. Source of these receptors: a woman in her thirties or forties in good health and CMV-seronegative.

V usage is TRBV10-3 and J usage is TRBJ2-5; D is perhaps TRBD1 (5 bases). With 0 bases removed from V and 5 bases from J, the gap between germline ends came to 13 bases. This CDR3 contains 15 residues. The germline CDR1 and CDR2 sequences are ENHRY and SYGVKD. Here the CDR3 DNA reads TGTGCCATCAGTGAGTCGGCAGGGAACGTGGAGACCCAGTACTTC. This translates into CAISESAGNVETQYF.

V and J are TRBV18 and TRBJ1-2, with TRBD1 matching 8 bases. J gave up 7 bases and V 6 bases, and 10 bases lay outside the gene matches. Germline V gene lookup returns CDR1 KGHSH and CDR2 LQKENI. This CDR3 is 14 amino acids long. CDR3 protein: CASSLDREVSGYTF. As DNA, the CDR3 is TGTGCCAGCTCTTTGGACAGGGAAGTAAGTGGCTACACCTTC.

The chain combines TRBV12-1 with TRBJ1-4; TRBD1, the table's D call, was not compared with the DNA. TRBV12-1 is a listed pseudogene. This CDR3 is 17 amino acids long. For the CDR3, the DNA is TGTGCCAGCAGCGGGGGGACAGGGTTAGCAACTAATGAAAAACTGTTTTTT. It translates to CASSGGTGLATNEKLFF.

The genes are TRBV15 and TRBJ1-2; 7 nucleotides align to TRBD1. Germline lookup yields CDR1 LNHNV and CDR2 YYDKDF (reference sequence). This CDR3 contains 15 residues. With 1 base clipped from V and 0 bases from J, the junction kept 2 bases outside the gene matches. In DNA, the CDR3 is TGTGCCACCAGCAGAGCCGGGACAGCTAACTATGGCTACACCTTC. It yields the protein CATSRAGTANYGYTF.

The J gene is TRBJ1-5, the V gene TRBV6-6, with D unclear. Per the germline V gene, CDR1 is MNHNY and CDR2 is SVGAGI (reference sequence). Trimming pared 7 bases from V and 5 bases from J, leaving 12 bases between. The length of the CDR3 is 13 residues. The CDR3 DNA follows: TGTGCCAGCACGTCACAGCCTGATCAGCCCCAGCATTTT. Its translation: CASTSQPDQPQHF.

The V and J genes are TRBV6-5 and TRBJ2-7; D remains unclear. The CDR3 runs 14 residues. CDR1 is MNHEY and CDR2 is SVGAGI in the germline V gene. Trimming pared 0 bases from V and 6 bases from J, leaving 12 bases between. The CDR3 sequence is CASSYSYSQCEQYF. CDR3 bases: TGTGCCAGCAGTTACTCGTACAGTCAGTGCGAGCAGTACTTC.

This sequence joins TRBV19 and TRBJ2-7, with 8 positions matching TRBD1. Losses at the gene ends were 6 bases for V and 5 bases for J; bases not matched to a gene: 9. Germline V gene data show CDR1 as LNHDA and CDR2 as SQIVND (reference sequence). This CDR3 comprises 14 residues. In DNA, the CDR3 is TGTGCCAGTAGATCTACAGGGGGTCTAAACGAGCAGTACTTC. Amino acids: CASRSTGGLNEQYF.

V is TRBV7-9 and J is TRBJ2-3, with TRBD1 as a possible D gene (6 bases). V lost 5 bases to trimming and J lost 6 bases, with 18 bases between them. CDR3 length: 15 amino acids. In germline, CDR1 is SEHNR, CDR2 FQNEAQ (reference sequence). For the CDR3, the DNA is TGTGCCAGCAGCACTCAGGGGTTCAGAGGGGATACGCAGTATTTT. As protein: CASSTQGFRGDTQYF.

CDR3 protein: CASSFRPSTEAFF. The CDR3 region has the DNA TGTGCCAGCAGTTTCCGTCCCTCCACTGAAGCTTTCTTT. The chain joins TRBV6-1 to TRBJ1-1; D uncertain. The CDR3 totals 13 residues. CDR1 is MNHNS and CDR2 is SASEGT in the germline V gene. Trimming stripped 5 bases from V and 4 bases from J, with 11 bases between.

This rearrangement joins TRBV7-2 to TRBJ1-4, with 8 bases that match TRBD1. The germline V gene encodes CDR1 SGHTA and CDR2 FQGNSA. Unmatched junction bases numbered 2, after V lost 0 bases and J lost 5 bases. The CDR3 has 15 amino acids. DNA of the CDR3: TGTGCCAGCAGCTTAGCGGGACAGGAAAATGAAAAACTGTTTTTT. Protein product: CASSLAGQENEKLFF.

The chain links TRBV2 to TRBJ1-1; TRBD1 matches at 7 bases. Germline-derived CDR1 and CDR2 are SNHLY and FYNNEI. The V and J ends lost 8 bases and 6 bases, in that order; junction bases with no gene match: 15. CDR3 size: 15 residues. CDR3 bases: TGTGCCAGCCTCACTGGGGCAGGGGGAAGGCCTGAAGCTTTCTTT. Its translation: CASLTGAGGRPEAFF.

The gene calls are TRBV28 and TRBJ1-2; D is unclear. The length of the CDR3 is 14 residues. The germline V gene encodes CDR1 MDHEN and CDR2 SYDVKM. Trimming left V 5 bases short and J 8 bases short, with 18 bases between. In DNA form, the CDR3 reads TGTGCCAGCAGTCATAGAAACAGTATACGAGGCTACACCTTC. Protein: CASSHRNSIRGYTF.

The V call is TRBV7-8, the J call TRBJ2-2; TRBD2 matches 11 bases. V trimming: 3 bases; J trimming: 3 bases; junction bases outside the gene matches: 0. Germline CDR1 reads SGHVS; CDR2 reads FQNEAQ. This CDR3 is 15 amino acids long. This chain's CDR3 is CASSFSGGDTGELFF. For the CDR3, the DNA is TGTGCCAGCAGCTTTAGCGGGGGGGACACCGGGGAGCTGTTTTTT.

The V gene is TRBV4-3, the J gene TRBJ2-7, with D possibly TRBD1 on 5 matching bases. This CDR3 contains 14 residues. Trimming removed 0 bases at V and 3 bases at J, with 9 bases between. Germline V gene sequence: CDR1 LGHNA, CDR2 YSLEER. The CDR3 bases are TGCGCCAGCAGCCAAGACAGGGCAAACTACGAGCAGTACTTC. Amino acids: CASSQDRANYEQYF.

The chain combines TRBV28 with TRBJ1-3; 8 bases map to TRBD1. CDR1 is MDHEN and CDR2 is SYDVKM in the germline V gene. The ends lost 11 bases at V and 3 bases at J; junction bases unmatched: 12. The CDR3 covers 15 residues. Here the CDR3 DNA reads TGTGCCGGTGCAAGGCAGGGGGCTAATGGAAACACCATATATTTT. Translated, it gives CAGARQGANGNTIYF.

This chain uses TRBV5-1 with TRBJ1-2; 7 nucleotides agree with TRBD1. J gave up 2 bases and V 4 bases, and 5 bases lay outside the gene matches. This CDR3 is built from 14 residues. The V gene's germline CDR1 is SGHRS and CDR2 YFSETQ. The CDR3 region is CASSQGGKNYGYTF. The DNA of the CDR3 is TGCGCCAGCAGCCAGGGGGGAAAAAACTATGGCTACACCTTC.

The CDR3 nucleotides are TGTGCCTGGGAACAGGGAACTAATGAAAAACTGTTTTTT. It is translated as CAWEQGTNEKLFF. The chain is built from TRBV30 and TRBJ1-4; maybe TRBD1 (6 bases). Germline V gives CDR1 GTSNPN, CDR2 SVGIG (reference sequence). V was cut by 5 bases and J by 1 base, with 8 bases left in between. CDR3 length: 13 residues.

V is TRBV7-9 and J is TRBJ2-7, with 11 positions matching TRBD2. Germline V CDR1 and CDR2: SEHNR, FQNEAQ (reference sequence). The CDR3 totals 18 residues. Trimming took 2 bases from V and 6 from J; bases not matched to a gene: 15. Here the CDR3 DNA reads TGTGCCAGCAGCTTAAGGGGGGGGGTACTAGCGGGAGAGGTCGAGCAGTACTTC. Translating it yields CASSLRGGVLAGEVEQYF.

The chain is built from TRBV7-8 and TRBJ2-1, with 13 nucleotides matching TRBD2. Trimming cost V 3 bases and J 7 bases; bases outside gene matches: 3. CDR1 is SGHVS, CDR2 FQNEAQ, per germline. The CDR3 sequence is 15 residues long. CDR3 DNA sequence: TGTGCCAGCAGCTTGGGGACTAGCGGGACTAATGAGCAGTTCTTC. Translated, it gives CASSLGTSGTNEQFF.

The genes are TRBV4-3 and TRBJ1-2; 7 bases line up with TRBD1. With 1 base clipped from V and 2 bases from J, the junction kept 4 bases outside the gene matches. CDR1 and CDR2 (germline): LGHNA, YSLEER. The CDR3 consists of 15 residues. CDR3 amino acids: CASSQGAQGNYGYTF. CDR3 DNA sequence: TGCGCCAGCAGCCAAGGGGCACAGGGGAACTATGGCTACACCTTC.

CDR3 nucleotide sequence: TGTGCCAGCAGTTTATCCCCCCCGGCAGGGGTGGGTGGCTACACCTTC. Translating it yields CASSLSPPAGVGGYTF. This chain uses TRBV27 with TRBJ1-2; tentative D call: TRBD1 (6 bases). Per the germline V gene, CDR1 is MNHEY and CDR2 is SMNVEV (reference sequence). The V end lost 0 bases, the J end lost 7 bases, and 18 bases lay between the germline ends. The length of the CDR3 is 16 residues.

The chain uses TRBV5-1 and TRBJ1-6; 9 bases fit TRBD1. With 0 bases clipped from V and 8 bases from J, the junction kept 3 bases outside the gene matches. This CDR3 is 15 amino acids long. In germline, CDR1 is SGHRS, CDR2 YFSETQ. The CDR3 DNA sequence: TGCGCCAGCAGCTTGGAGGGACAGGGAGATTCACCCCTCCACTTT. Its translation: CASSLEGQGDSPLHF. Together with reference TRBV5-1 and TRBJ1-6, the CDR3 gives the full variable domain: KAGVTQTPRYLIKTRGQQVTLSCSPISGHRSVSWYQQTPGQGLQFLFEYFSETQRNKGNFPGRFSGRQFSNSRSEMNVSTLELGDSALYLCASSLEGQGDSPLHFGNGTRLTVT.

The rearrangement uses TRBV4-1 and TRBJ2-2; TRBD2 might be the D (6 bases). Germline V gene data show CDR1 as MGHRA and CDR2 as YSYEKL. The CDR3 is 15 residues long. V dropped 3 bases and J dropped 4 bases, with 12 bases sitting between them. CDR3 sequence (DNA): TGCGCCAGCAGCCAGGAGGGACTTCGCACCGGGGAGCTGTTTTTT. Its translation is CASSQEGLRTGELFF.

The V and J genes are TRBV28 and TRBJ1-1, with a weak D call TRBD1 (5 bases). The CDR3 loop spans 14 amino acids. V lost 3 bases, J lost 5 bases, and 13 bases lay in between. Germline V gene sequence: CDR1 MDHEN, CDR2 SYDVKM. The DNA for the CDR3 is TGTGCCAGCAGTTTGACGCCCAGGGTTACTGAAGCTTTCTTT. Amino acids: CASSLTPRVTEAFF.

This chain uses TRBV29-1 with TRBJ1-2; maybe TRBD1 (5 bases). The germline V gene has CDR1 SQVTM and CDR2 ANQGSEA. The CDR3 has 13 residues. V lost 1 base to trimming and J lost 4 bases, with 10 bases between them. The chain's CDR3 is CSVEASGGYGYTF. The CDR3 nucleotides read TGCAGCGTTGAAGCCTCCGGGGGCTATGGCTACACCTTC.

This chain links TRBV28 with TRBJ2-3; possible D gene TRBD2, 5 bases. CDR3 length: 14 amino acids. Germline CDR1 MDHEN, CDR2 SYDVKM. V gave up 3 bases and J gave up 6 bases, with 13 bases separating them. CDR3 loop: CASSFSPLADTQYF. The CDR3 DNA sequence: TGTGCCAGCAGTTTCTCTCCATTAGCGGATACGCAGTATTTT.

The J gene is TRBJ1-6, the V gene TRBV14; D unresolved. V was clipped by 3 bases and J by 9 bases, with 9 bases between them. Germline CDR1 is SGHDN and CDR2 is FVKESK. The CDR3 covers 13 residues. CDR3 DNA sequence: TGTGCCAGCAGCCAGGCCCGAGGTTCACCCCTCCACTTT. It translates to CASSQARGSPLHF.